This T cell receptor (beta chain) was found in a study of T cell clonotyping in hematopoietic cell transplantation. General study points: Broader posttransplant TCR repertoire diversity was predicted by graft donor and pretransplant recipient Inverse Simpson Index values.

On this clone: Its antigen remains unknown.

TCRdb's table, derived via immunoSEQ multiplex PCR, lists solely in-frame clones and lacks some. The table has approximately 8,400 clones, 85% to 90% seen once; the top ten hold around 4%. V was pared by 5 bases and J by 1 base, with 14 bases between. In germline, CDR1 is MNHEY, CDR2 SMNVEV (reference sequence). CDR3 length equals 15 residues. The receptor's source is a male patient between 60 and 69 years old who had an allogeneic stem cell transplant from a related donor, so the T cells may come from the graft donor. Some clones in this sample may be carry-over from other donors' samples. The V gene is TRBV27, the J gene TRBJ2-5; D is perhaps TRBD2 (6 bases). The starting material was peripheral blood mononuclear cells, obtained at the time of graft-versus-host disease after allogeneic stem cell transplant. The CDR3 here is CASSGALGGQETQYF. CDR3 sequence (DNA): TGTGCCAGCAGTGGGGCTCTGGGGGGCCAAGAGACCCAGTACTTC.